One and the same sample provided the 32 T cell receptor beta chains below, sequenced in a study of T cell responses to AZD1222 COVID-19 vaccine. Profiling relied on immunoSEQ multiplex PCR, and the TCRdb table lists in-frame clones only, not all of them. The sample shows 74,000 or so clones, 84% of them seen only once. The sequencing used peripheral blood, collected on day 0 of AZD1222 vaccination. The receptors were sampled from an adult in good health.

The chain recombines TRBV19 with TRBJ2-7; D unresolved. V lost 3 bases to trimming and J lost 4 bases, with 7 bases between them. CDR3 length: 12 residues. The germline CDR1 and CDR2 sequences are LNHDA and SQIVND (reference sequence). CDR3 loop: CASSMSEYEQYF. In nucleotides, the CDR3 is TGTGCCAGTAGTATGTCGGAGTACGAGCAGTACTTC.

The chain employs TRBV27 and TRBJ1-5; D call uncertain. V was trimmed by 8 bases and J by 3 bases, leaving 11 bases between them. The germline CDR1 and CDR2 sequences are MNHEY and SMNVEV (reference sequence). The CDR3 sequence is 13 residues long. This CDR3 is CASSAAFNQPQHF. Here the CDR3 DNA reads TGTGCCAGCTCCGCAGCCTTCAATCAGCCCCAGCATTTT.

This chain links TRBV3-1 (or the pseudogene TRBV3-2) with TRBJ2-1; 12 bases line up with TRBD2. J lost 10 bases, V lost 0 bases, and 7 bases had no gene match. The germline V gene encodes CDR1 LGHDT and CDR2 YNNKEL (reference sequence). This CDR3 is built from 16 residues. CDR3 loop: CASSQEVASGGGEQFF. CDR3 in DNA: TGTGCCAGCAGCCAAGAGGTCGCTAGCGGGGGGGGCGAGCAGTTCTTC.

The chain uses TRBV7-2 and TRBJ1-3; D unclear. Trimming took 6 bases from V and 0 from J, leaving 3 bases between them. The CDR3 is made up of 12 amino acids. CDR1 and CDR2 from the germline V gene are SGHTA and FQGNSA. For the CDR3, the DNA is TGTGCCAGCAGGCTCTCTGGAAACACCATATATTTT. Residues: CASRLSGNTIYF.

This chain uses TRBV12-3 or TRBV12-4 with TRBJ2-4, with D uncertain. Trimming cost V 2 bases and J 13 bases, with 15 bases left between them. The CDR3 consists of 13 residues. The CDR3 loop reads CASSLFTSPVQYF. As DNA, the CDR3 is TGTGCCAGCAGTTTATTCACCAGTCCTGTACAGTACTTC.

A few counts support this clone. Other DNA sequences in this sample translate to the same CDR3. This sequence joins TRBV19 and TRBJ2-3; maybe TRBD2 (5 bases). Germline CDR1 is LNHDA and CDR2 is SQIVND (reference sequence). The CDR3 runs to 13 residues. Trimming shortened V by 6 bases and J by 2 bases, and 9 bases separated the two germline ends. The CDR3 region has the DNA TGTGCCAGTAGCCCCGGGAACACAGATACGCAGTATTTT. Its translation is CASSPGNTDTQYF.

This clone has only one observation. V is TRBV5-5 and J is TRBJ2-7; TRBD1 matches at 8 bases. The germline V gene has CDR1 SGHKS and CDR2 YYEKEE (reference sequence). V lost 0 bases and J lost 2; bases outside the gene matches: 4. The CDR3 totals 15 residues. The CDR3 nucleotides are TGTGCCAGCAGCTTGGCGGGACAGGATGCCTACGAGCAGTACTTC. Amino acid sequence: CASSLAGQDAYEQYF.

This clone was observed a few times. The chain carries TRBV7-2 and TRBJ2-3, with 7 positions matching TRBD2. J gave up 0 bases and V 1 base, and 1 base lay outside the gene matches. The CDR3 covers 15 residues. Germline-derived CDR1 and CDR2 are SGHTA and FQGNSA. CDR3 loop: CASSLGGRSTDTQYF. In DNA form, the CDR3 reads TGTGCCAGCAGCTTAGGCGGGAGAAGCACAGATACGCAGTATTTT.

This clone has just one count. The chain uses TRBV6-5 and TRBJ2-1; 12 nucleotides align to TRBD1. Germline V gene lookup returns CDR1 MNHEY and CDR2 SVGAGI. V was clipped by 11 bases and J by 8 bases; unmatched bases: 10. This CDR3 has 14 residues. CDR3 coding DNA: TGTGCCGGAGCCCGGGACAGGGGGCCTTATGAGCAGTTCTTC. This sequence encodes CAGARDRGPYEQFF.

This chain uses TRBV29-1 with TRBJ2-1, with 10 positions matching TRBD2. The germline V gene has CDR1 SQVTM and CDR2 ANQGSEA. This CDR3 region has 20 residues. After removal of 0 bases from V and 0 bases from J, the junction contained 14 bases not matched to a gene. CDR3 amino acids: CSVEDDRASGGRSSYNEQFF. CDR3 DNA sequence: TGCAGCGTTGAAGACGACAGAGCTAGCGGGGGCCGGAGCTCCTACAATGAGCAGTTCTTC.

The chain has TRBV10-2 and TRBJ2-2; D gene uncertain. Germline-derived CDR1 and CDR2 are WSHSY and SAAADI. CDR3 length: 14 residues. V lost 11 bases and J lost 1, with 14 bases in between. The CDR3 region is CAGMTWENTGELFF. The CDR3 DNA reads as TGCGCCGGCATGACGTGGGAGAACACCGGGGAGCTGTTTTTT.

The chain has TRBV5-6 and TRBJ1-5; possibly TRBD1 for D (5 bases). Germline CDR1 SGHDT, CDR2 YYEEEE. There are 16 residues in the CDR3. Trimming removed 0 bases at V and 0 bases at J, with 10 bases between. CDR3 loop: CASSLGGSLSNQPQHF. CDR3 DNA: TGTGCCAGCAGCTTGGGGGGGTCACTTAGCAATCAGCCCCAGCATTTT.

This chain uses TRBV5-6 with TRBJ1-5, with D uncertain. V lost 0 bases, J lost 1 base, and 8 bases lay in between. The CDR3 has 15 amino acids. Germline V lookup: CDR1 SGHDT, CDR2 YYEEEE. DNA for the CDR3: TGTGCCAGCAGCTTGGCCGGACGGAGCAATCAGCCCCAGCATTTT. As protein: CASSLAGRSNQPQHF.

This clone appeared a few times. This chain uses TRBV27 with TRBJ1-2; perhaps TRBD1 as D (5 bases). This CDR3 contains 12 residues. CDR1 and CDR2 (germline): MNHEY, SMNVEV (reference sequence). V was cut by 6 bases and J by 8 bases, with 13 bases left in between. The CDR3 nucleotides are TGTGCCAGCAGGACTGGCGGGGGAGGCTACACCTTC. It is translated as CASRTGGGGYTF.

V is TRBV6-2 or TRBV6-3 and J is TRBJ1-4, with D unclear. CDR1 and CDR2 from the germline V gene are MNHEY and SVGEGT. Between the trimmed V and J ends, which lost 5 bases and 8 bases, there was a span of 21 bases. This CDR3 is built from 16 residues. DNA of the CDR3: TGTGCCAGCAGTCCCCTCCGTTTGAGCGCGGAGGAAAAACTGTTTTTT. Translating gives CASSPLRLSAEEKLFF.

The genes are TRBV4-1 and TRBJ1-5, with D possibly being TRBD1 (6 bases). V lost 0 bases and J 2 bases, leaving 11 bases between the germline ends. Germline V lookup: CDR1 MGHRA, CDR2 YSYEKL. This CDR3 contains 16 residues. The CDR3, as DNA: TGCGCCAGCAGCCAAGAAGGCAGGGGAGGCAATCAGCCCCAGCATTTT. Encoded protein: CASSQEGRGGNQPQHF.

J is TRBJ1-1 and V is TRBV18; 8 bases agree with TRBD1. Germline values: CDR1 KGHSH, CDR2 LQKENI. CDR3 length: 16 amino acids. The ends lost 4 bases at V and 0 bases at J; junction bases unmatched: 7. In DNA, the CDR3 is TGTGCCAGCTCACTCGGACAGGGAGTCATGAACACTGAAGCTTTCTTT. This gives the protein CASSLGQGVMNTEAFF.

The rearrangement uses TRBV7-2 and TRBJ2-1, with D maybe TRBD2 (5 bases). Per the germline V gene, CDR1 is SGHTA and CDR2 is FQGNSA. V was clipped by 1 base and J by 1 base, with 5 bases between them. The CDR3 runs to 14 residues. This CDR3 reads CASSLGGSYNEQFF. CDR3 coding DNA: TGTGCCAGCAGCTTAGGAGGGTCCTACAATGAGCAGTTCTTC. Using reference TRBV7-2 and TRBJ2-1 for the parts outside the CDR3, the full variable domain is GAGVSQSPSNKVTEKGKDVELRCDPISGHTALYWYRQSLGQGLEFLIYFQGNSAPDKSGLPSDRFSAERTGGSVSTLTIQRTQQEDSAVYLCASSLGGSYNEQFFGPGTRLTVL.

V is TRBV7-2 and J is TRBJ1-4, with a weak D call TRBD1 (5 bases). The CDR3 loop spans 14 amino acids. Germline assignment: CDR1 SGHTA and CDR2 FQGNSA. Trimming removed 3 bases at V and 6 bases at J, with 11 bases between. CDR3 sequence reads: CASSFDRGDEKLFF. CDR3 coding DNA: TGTGCCAGCAGCTTTGATAGGGGAGATGAAAAACTGTTTTTT.

The chain combines TRBV7-9 with TRBJ1-5, with a tentative D call TRBD1 (5 bases). Germline loops: CDR1 SEHNR, CDR2 FQNEAQ (reference sequence). Trimming removed 3 bases at V and 4 bases at J, with 13 bases between. CDR3 length: 15 residues. The DNA of the CDR3 is TGTGCCAGCAGCTTCGGACAACAACCAAATCAGCCCCAGCATTTT. Translated: CASSFGQQPNQPQHF. The variable domain in full, completed from reference TRBV7-9 and TRBJ1-5, reads DTGVSQNPRHKITKRGQNVTFRCDPISEHNRLYWYRQTLGQGPEFLTYFQNEAQLEKSRLLSDRFSAERPKGSFSTLEIQRTEQGDSAMYLCASSFGQQPNQPQHFGDGTRLSIL.

The rearrangement joins TRBV5-4 to TRBJ2-5; 7 nucleotides align to TRBD1. The CDR3 loop spans 16 amino acids. Germline V lookup: CDR1 SGHNT, CDR2 YYREEE (reference sequence). With V trimmed by 4 bases and J by 4 bases, 13 bases remained unmatched. This CDR3 reads CASSPNPARGPETQYF. For the CDR3, the DNA is TGTGCCAGCAGCCCAAACCCCGCGAGGGGGCCAGAGACCCAGTACTTC.

J is TRBJ1-5 and V is TRBV7-2; D unclear. The CDR3 sequence is 15 residues long. Germline V lookup: CDR1 SGHTA, CDR2 FQGNSA. Trimming removed 1 base at V and 6 bases at J, with 13 bases between. This CDR3 is CASSLDPGPGQPQHF. CDR3 DNA sequence: TGTGCCAGCAGCTTAGATCCAGGCCCCGGTCAGCCCCAGCATTTT.

V is TRBV6-5 and J is TRBJ2-1; 8 bases line up with TRBD1. Trimming cost V 0 bases and J 7 bases; bases outside gene matches: 8. Germline V gives CDR1 MNHEY, CDR2 SVGAGI. The CDR3 is 16 amino acids. This CDR3 is CASSYSRTGMLNEQFF. CDR3 DNA: TGTGCCAGCAGTTACTCTCGGACAGGGATGTTGAATGAGCAGTTCTTC.

The rearrangement joins TRBV19 to TRBJ1-1, with D perhaps TRBD1 (6 bases). Germline CDR1 is LNHDA and CDR2 is SQIVND (reference sequence). V gave up 6 bases and J gave up 1 base, with 15 bases separating them. The CDR3 is 15 residues long. The DNA for the CDR3 is TGTGCCAGTAGCTCCCGACAGGCGAAGAACACTGAAGCTTTCTTT. Translating gives CASSSRQAKNTEAFF.

This chain joins TRBV7-9 and TRBJ1-2; D unresolved. CDR3 size: 18 residues. Trimming removed 0 bases from V and 7 bases from J, with 24 bases in between. Germline assignment: CDR1 SEHNR and CDR2 FQNEAQ (reference sequence). Here the CDR3 reads CASSLALVGRPLFRGYTF. CDR3 nucleotides: TGTGCCAGCAGCTTAGCTCTTGTCGGAAGGCCCCTATTTCGTGGCTACACCTTC.

The rearrangement uses TRBV19 and TRBJ1-2; 8 nucleotides align to TRBD1. Trimming at V came to 3 bases and at J to 4 bases, leaving 7 bases not matched to a gene. Germline V gene lookup returns CDR1 LNHDA and CDR2 SQIVND (reference sequence). The CDR3 spans 15 residues. The CDR3 nucleotides read TGTGCCAGTAGTATCCAGGGGGCTACTGTCTATGGCTACACCTTC. Its translation is CASSIQGATVYGYTF.

The CDR3 loop reads CASSPAGTGQEQYF. For the CDR3, the DNA is TGTGCCAGTAGTCCAGCCGGGACAGGGCAGGAGCAGTACTTC. The chain couples TRBV19 to TRBJ2-7; 9 nucleotides agree with TRBD1. Germline assignment: CDR1 LNHDA and CDR2 SQIVND (reference sequence). V lost 5 bases, J lost 7 bases, and 9 bases stayed unmatched. There are 14 residues in the CDR3.

This chain uses TRBV3-1 (or the pseudogene TRBV3-2) with TRBJ1-2; D is unclear. The germline V and J ends were trimmed by 5 bases and 8 bases, with 18 bases remaining between them. Germline V gives CDR1 LGHDT, CDR2 YNNKEL (reference sequence). The CDR3 contains 14 residues. The CDR3 DNA is TGTGCCAGCAGCGAAGGTCCAGGTACGAGAGGCTACACCTTC. It specifies CASSEGPGTRGYTF.

The chain couples TRBV15 to TRBJ2-7; 9 nucleotides match TRBD1. CDR3 size: 15 residues. Germline trimming cut 3 bases from V and 5 bases from J; bases unmatched to any gene: 8. The V gene's germline CDR1 is LNHNV and CDR2 YYDKDF (reference sequence). CDR3 in DNA: TGTGCCACCAGCAGTCCCGGGACAGGGATGCACGAGCAGTACTTC. Translating it yields CATSSPGTGMHEQYF.

The rearrangement links TRBV28 to TRBJ2-3; D uncertain. Germline CDR1 reads MDHEN; CDR2 reads SYDVKM. The CDR3 spans 16 residues. Trimming shortened V by 5 bases and J by 1 base, and 16 bases separated the two germline ends. CDR3 nucleotides: TGTGCCAGCAGTCCCGGGTCCTTCACGGGCACAGATACGCAGTATTTT. Amino acid sequence: CASSPGSFTGTDTQYF.

J is TRBJ2-1 and V is TRBV15; perhaps TRBD2 as D (6 bases). This CDR3 comprises 15 residues. The V end was cut by 3 bases, the J end by 8 bases, with 17 bases between. Germline V CDR1 and CDR2: LNHNV, YYDKDF (reference sequence). This chain's CDR3 is CATSSMREFGDEQFF. CDR3 nucleotides: TGTGCCACCAGCAGCATGCGGGAATTCGGCGATGAGCAGTTCTTC.

This clone has just one count. The genes are TRBV6-5 and TRBJ1-1; tentatively, D is TRBD1 (6 bases). The V and J ends lost 2 bases and 6 bases respectively, with 10 bases between them. CDR1 and CDR2 from the germline V gene are MNHEY and SVGAGI. The CDR3 is 13 residues long. The CDR3 coding sequence is TGTGCCAGCAGTTACCAAGGGACACCTGAAGCTTTCTTT. The encoded protein is CASSYQGTPEAFF.